These 9 T cell receptor beta chains came from one sample sequenced in a study of shared clonotypes between healthy human individuals. The table came from immunoSEQ multiplex PCR; TCRdb's copy has only in-frame clones and leaves some out. Here the sample spans 2 million to 3 million clones, approximately 94% being singletons. The sample was naive CD4+ T cells from PBMCs. Subset given: CD45RA+ positively selected. These receptors originate from a man younger than 30 in good health. Some clones in this sample may be carry-over from other donors' samples.

The chain is built from TRBV5-4 and TRBJ2-7; the D is unclear. Trimming took off 4 bases at V and 0 bases at J, with 8 bases between the two ends. The CDR3 has 13 residues. CDR1 is SGHNT and CDR2 is YYREEE in the germline V gene (reference sequence). CDR3 residues: CASSAPSSYEQYF. The CDR3 DNA is TGTGCCAGCAGCGCACCCAGCTCCTACGAGCAGTACTTC.

The V and J genes are TRBV6-1 and TRBJ1-3; no firm D call. The V end lost 5 bases, the J end lost 0 bases, and 8 bases lay between the germline ends. This CDR3 comprises 14 residues. Per the germline V gene, CDR1 is MNHNS and CDR2 is SASEGT. This chain's CDR3 is CASSLRLSGNTIYF. In DNA form, the CDR3 reads TGTGCCAGCAGTCTCCGGCTCTCTGGAAACACCATATATTTT.

The V call is TRBV19, the J call TRBJ1-5; weak D call: TRBD1 (6 bases). The V end lost 7 bases, the J end lost 5 bases, and 24 bases lay between the germline ends. The germline gives CDR1 LNHDA, CDR2 SQIVND (reference sequence). The CDR3 totals 17 residues. CDR3 sequence: CASMDPYPTGYDQPQHF. The CDR3 nucleotides read TGTGCCAGTATGGATCCCTACCCGACAGGTTATGATCAGCCCCAGCATTTT. The full variable domain, with the rest looked up from reference TRBV19 and TRBJ1-5, is DGGITQSPKYLFRKEGQNVTLSCEQNLNHDAMYWYRQDPGQGLRLIYYSQIVNDFQKGDIAEGYSVSREKKESFPLTVTSAQKNPTAFYLCASMDPYPTGYDQPQHFGDGTRLSIL.

The chain links TRBV7-9 to TRBJ2-5, with TRBD2 matching 7 bases. This CDR3 has 17 residues. The junction had 13 bases not matched to a gene; V was cut back by 1 base and J by 5 bases. CDR1 is SEHNR, CDR2 FQNEAQ, per germline (reference sequence). CDR3 sequence: CASSLGLTLGLRETQYF. The DNA for the CDR3 is TGTGCCAGCAGCTTAGGTCTGACATTGGGACTACGGGAGACCCAGTACTTC. Complete variable domain (other parts from reference TRBV7-9 and TRBJ2-5): DTGVSQNPRHKITKRGQNVTFRCDPISEHNRLYWYRQTLGQGPEFLTYFQNEAQLEKSRLLSDRFSAERPKGSFSTLEIQRTEQGDSAMYLCASSLGLTLGLRETQYFGPGTRLLVL.

Concerning this clone: Within the sample, other DNA sequences also encode this same CDR3. This sequence joins TRBV7-9 and TRBJ2-5, with D uncertain. V dropped 3 bases and J dropped 2 bases, with 7 bases sitting between them. Germline CDR1 reads SEHNR; CDR2 reads FQNEAQ (reference sequence). The CDR3 runs to 13 residues. CDR3 protein: CASSLGRQETQYF. The CDR3 DNA reads TGTGCCAGCAGCTTGGGCAGGCAAGAGACCCAGTACTTC.

This clone is a singleton in its sample. The chain recombines TRBV9 with TRBJ1-4; TRBD1 is a possible D gene (6 bases). The ends were cut back, 0 bases at V and 8 bases at J, with 11 bases in the middle. Germline lookup yields CDR1 SGDLS and CDR2 YYNGEE. This CDR3 is built from 14 residues. The CDR3 spells CASSVDRTVEKLFF. CDR3 coding DNA: TGTGCCAGCAGCGTAGATCGGACAGTCGAAAAACTGTTTTTT.

J is TRBJ2-2 and V is TRBV7-9; no clear D. Germline CDR1 and CDR2: SEHNR and FQNEAQ (reference sequence). The CDR3 is 15 residues long. The V and J ends lost 2 bases and 6 bases respectively, with 13 bases between them. CDR3 region: CASSLISDKPGELFF. CDR3 coding DNA: TGTGCCAGCAGCTTAATCTCAGACAAACCCGGGGAGCTGTTTTTT.

The rearrangement joins TRBV5-1 to TRBJ1-2, with 9 positions matching TRBD1. The CDR3 consists of 15 residues. Trimming cost V 4 bases and J 3 bases; bases outside gene matches: 7. Germline V lookup: CDR1 SGHRS, CDR2 YFSETQ. The CDR3 nucleotides read TGCGCCAGCAGCGGACAGGGGAGTGGTGACTATGGCTACACCTTC. It is translated as CASSGQGSGDYGYTF.

The chain employs TRBV10-2 and TRBJ2-7; D possibly corresponds to TRBD1 (6 bases). The CDR3 covers 13 residues. Germline V gene lookup returns CDR1 WSHSY and CDR2 SAAADI. The V end lost 8 bases, the J end lost 0 bases, and 11 bases lay between the germline ends. The CDR3 DNA sequence: TGCGCCAGCCGGGACATTCTCTCCTACGAGCAGTACTTC. It yields the protein CASRDILSYEQYF.